The source of this T cell receptor beta chain is a study of T-cell memory formation after mild COVID-19. The ends were cut back, 0 bases at V and 7 bases at J, with 21 bases in the middle. Germline V lookup: CDR1 LGHDT, CDR2 YNNKEL (reference sequence). The CDR3 runs 17 residues. TCRdb analysed the 5' RACE reads with MiXCR anew, one entry per CDR3 protein. The sample yields hundreds of thousands of distinct CDR3 sequences, 15% to 20% seen once. This TCR was recovered from an adult woman who had mild COVID-19 (a few samples of this study predate the infection). Cell type and time point are not known. Source material: PBMCs or a T cell subset sorted from them (not recorded which). The genes are TRBV3-1 and TRBJ1-2; weak D call: TRBD1 (5 bases). CDR3 nucleotide sequence: TGTGCCAGCAGCCAAGATCGTGGCAGGGAAGCGTTGTGTGGCTACACCTTC. Translated: CASSQDRGREALCGYTF.